This T cell receptor beta chain was recorded in a study of blood T cell repertoires in COVID-19. Study in general: Samples representing acute and convalescent COVID-19 were sourced from the United States, Italy and Spain. Sources were T cells, B-cell-depleted T cells, or PBMCs; the material itself was cDNA or gDNA.

Trimming left V 4 bases short and J 6 bases short, with 10 bases between. Looked up from germline, CDR1 is LNHDA and CDR2 is SQIVND (reference sequence). The CDR3 covers 13 residues. Per the original methods: Amplification from reference gene primers served as the basis for estimated nucleated cell counts. Clones were sequenced by immunoSEQ multiplex PCR, and TCRdb holds only the in-frame ones, with some missing. V, J and clone size are those of that table, while D and trimming were read from the DNA. This table holds 260,000 or so clones, around 90% found once. The specimen was peripheral blood. This receptor was obtained from a man aged 18 to 30 with active or convalescent COVID-19. V is TRBV19 and J is TRBJ1-5, with D perhaps matching TRBD1 (6 bases). CDR3 sequence: CASSTGEGQPQHF. For the CDR3, the DNA is TGTGCCAGTAGTACAGGGGAGGGTCAGCCCCAGCATTTT.